A selection of T cell receptor beta chains follows, all from one sample in a study of cytomegalovirus exposure and HLA in healthy donors. Sequencing used immunoSEQ multiplex PCR; TCRdb keeps in-frame clones, though not all of them. The sample carries more than 50,000 clones, approximately 85% recorded once. The sample was PBMCs. These TCRs come from a female donor in good health and CMV-seronegative. Each CDR3 is given with its conserved first and last residue. A D gene is named only where the DNA matches it firmly.

V,J,D,CDR3,DNA
TRBV10-3,TRBJ2-3,TRBD2,CAISDIGWASGSRTGTDTQYF,TGTGCCATCAGTGACATCGGGTGGGCTAGCGGGAGTCGCACGGGCACAGATACGCAGTATTTT
TRBV5-4,TRBJ2-3,NA,CASSWVVEADTQYF,TGTGCCAGCAGCTGGGTGGTTGAGGCAGATACGCAGTATTTT
TRBV2,TRBJ1-3,TRBD1,CASSENGGTAGNTIYF,TGTGCCAGCAGTGAAAATGGAGGGACAGCTGGAAACACCATATATTTT
TRBV6-5,TRBJ1-1,NA,CASSLDSYTEAFF,TGTGCCAGCAGTTTGGACAGCTACACTGAAGCTTTCTTT
TRBV7-3,TRBJ2-2,TRBD2,CASSFGTSYAGELFF,TGTGCCAGCAGCTTCGGGACTAGCTACGCCGGGGAGCTGTTTTTT
TRBV9,TRBJ1-2,TRBD1,CASSVRQGLDGYTF,TGTGCCAGCAGCGTGAGACAGGGTCTTGATGGCTACACCTTC
TRBV28,TRBJ2-7,TRBD1,CASRTGDYEQYF,TGTGCCAGTCGGACAGGGGACTACGAGCAGTACTTC
TRBV4-3,TRBJ1-1,TRBD1,CASSGTAYSEAFF,TGCGCCAGCAGCGGGACAGCCTACAGTGAAGCTTTCTTT
TRBV5-1,TRBJ1-2,TRBD1,CASSSTGAYGYTF,TGCGCCAGCAGCTCTACAGGGGCCTATGGCTACACCTTC
TRBV5-4,TRBJ2-7,NA,CASSLDQRYEQYF,TGTGCCAGCAGCTTGGATCAGAGGTACGAGCAGTACTTC